Shown below are 10 T cell receptor beta chains from a single sample sequenced in a study of shared T cell receptors in the human thymus (dated by TCRdb to the early 2020s). The method was the immunoSEQ multiplex PCR assay. TCRdb took this table from immuneACCESS and kept in-frame rearrangements with V and J called. Such tables lack part of the clones; where checked against another copy, unresolved V genes explain under half of the gap, and the rest is unexplained. This sample gives approximately 730,000 clones in total; approximately 85% of them show up just once. The ten largest make up roughly 0.01% of the sample. These data also featured in a second study, about human thymus T cells.

Sequenced material: thymocytes. The receptor source for this set is a girl in the first two years of life with a congenital heart defect. Donor details come from another sample of the same person, matched by shared clones.

The V and J genes are TRBV14 and TRBJ2-1, with 8 bases fitting TRBD2. Losses at the gene ends were 0 bases for V and 7 bases for J; bases not matched to a gene: 17. The CDR3 spans 19 residues. CDR1 SGHDN and CDR2 FVKESK come from the germline V gene. Here the CDR3 reads CASSQDLWSSGEVSNEQFF. The CDR3 nucleotides are TGTGCCAGCAGCCAAGATCTTTGGAGTAGCGGGGAGGTCTCTAATGAGCAGTTCTTC.

This chain links TRBV7-3 with TRBJ1-2; TRBD1 matches 8 bases. V shed 5 bases, J shed 2 bases, and the junction held 7 bases outside the gene matches. CDR3 size: 15 residues. Germline V gene data show CDR1 as SGHTA and CDR2 as FQGTGA. The CDR3 DNA is TGTGCCAGCAGCCCTTCCAGGACAGGGAACTATGGCTACACCTTC. Its translation is CASSPSRTGNYGYTF.

This clone occurred a few times. Other nucleotide sequences in the sample specify the same CDR3. This chain connects TRBV11-2 to TRBJ1-2; 8 nucleotides agree with TRBD1. The CDR3 has 15 residues. Unmatched junction bases numbered 8, after V lost 4 bases and J lost 4 bases. Germline CDR1 is SGHAT and CDR2 is FQNNGV. CDR3 sequence reads: CASSYRDRRTYGYTF. In DNA, the CDR3 is TGTGCCAGCAGCTACCGGGACAGGAGAACCTATGGCTACACCTTC.

The V gene is TRBV4-1, the J gene TRBJ1-4; no clear D gene. Looked up from germline, CDR1 is MGHRA and CDR2 is YSYEKL. Trimming pared 1 base from V and 7 bases from J, leaving 13 bases between. The CDR3 is 15 amino acids. The CDR3 DNA sequence: TGCGCCAGCAGCCAAGTCAGCCCACGGGGTGAAAAACTGTTTTTT. The encoded protein is CASSQVSPRGEKLFF.

This clone was observed once. The chain employs TRBV5-4 and TRBJ2-3; 12 nucleotides match TRBD2. CDR1 SGHNT and CDR2 YYREEE come from the germline V gene (reference sequence). CDR3 length: 15 amino acids. The V and J ends lost 4 bases and 2 bases, in that order; junction bases with no gene match: 2. The CDR3 reads CASSLAGGLTDTQYF. The CDR3 nucleotides are TGTGCCAGCAGCCTAGCGGGGGGGCTCACAGATACGCAGTATTTT. The full variable domain, rest sourced from reference TRBV5-4 and TRBJ2-3, is ETGVTQSPTHLIKTRGQQVTLRCSSQSGHNTVSWYQQALGQGPQFIFQYYREEENGRGNFPPRFSGLQFPNYSSELNVNALELDDSALYLCASSLAGGLTDTQYFGPGTRLTVL.

The genes are TRBV30 and TRBJ1-5, with a possible D match to TRBD1 (6 bases). The V end was cut by 0 bases, the J end by 6 bases, with 15 bases between. This CDR3 contains 15 residues. The germline V gene encodes CDR1 GTSNPN and CDR2 SVGIG (reference sequence). The CDR3 region is CAWSVQGKKGQPQHF. The CDR3 DNA reads as TGTGCCTGGAGTGTACAGGGAAAAAAGGGTCAGCCCCAGCATTTT.

This chain joins TRBV4-1 and TRBJ2-7; tentatively, D is TRBD1 (5 bases). The CDR3 spans 13 residues. Germline assignment: CDR1 MGHRA and CDR2 YSYEKL. The ends were cut back, 2 bases at V and 3 bases at J, with 8 bases in the middle. This CDR3 is CASSQFDSYEQYF. For the CDR3, the DNA is TGCGCCAGCAGCCAATTCGACAGCTACGAGCAGTACTTC.

The chain has TRBV4-1 and TRBJ1-4; 7 bases are a match to TRBD1. The length of the CDR3 is 16 residues. V was pared by 0 bases and J by 1 base, with 2 bases of the junction left unmatched. Germline lookup yields CDR1 MGHRA and CDR2 YSYEKL. The CDR3 spells CASSQEGGRTNEKLFF. The CDR3 DNA reads as TGCGCCAGCAGCCAAGAAGGGGGCAGAACTAATGAAAAACTGTTTTTT.

This clone has just one count. The chain employs TRBV12-5 and TRBJ2-2, with a weak D call TRBD1 (5 bases). Trimming took 0 bases from V and 5 from J, leaving 19 bases between them. The CDR3 consists of 18 residues. CDR1 is LGHNT and CDR2 is FRNRAP in the germline V gene. CDR3 residues: CASGLVWVAGPETGELFF. The CDR3, as DNA: TGTGCTAGTGGTTTGGTTTGGGTAGCAGGGCCGGAAACCGGGGAGCTGTTTTTT.

Regarding this clone: Different DNA sequences within this sample yield the same CDR3. CDR3 sequence reads: CASSLDRVYGYTF. CDR3 sequence (DNA): TGTGCCAGCAGCTTAGACAGGGTCTATGGCTACACCTTC. This rearrangement joins TRBV7-9 to TRBJ1-2, with D possibly being TRBD1 (6 bases). The CDR3 spans 13 residues. Germline loops: CDR1 SEHNR, CDR2 FQNEAQ (reference sequence). The germline V and J ends were trimmed by 1 base and 4 bases, with 7 bases remaining between them.